The subject of this entry is one TCR beta chain. Its antigen is unidentified. The sample belongs to a study of T-cell memory formation after mild COVID-19. Study-level results: Second-wave clones reaching peak frequency on day 37 lacked confirmed SARS-CoV-2 specificity.

A single record per CDR3 protein comes from TCRdb applying MiXCR to the 5' RACE reads. This table holds a few hundred thousand distinct CDR3 sequences, roughly 22% found once. CDR1 is MNHEY and CDR2 is SVGEGT in the germline V gene. The V and J ends lost 3 bases and 8 bases respectively, with 19 bases between them. The CDR3 covers 15 residues. The source material was PBMCs or a T cell subset sorted from them (not recorded which). The sequence came from an adult woman who had mild COVID-19 (a few samples of this study predate the infection). Cell type and time point are not known. The gene calls are TRBV6-2 or TRBV6-3 and TRBJ1-1; D call uncertain. CDR3 in amino acids: CASSYVGATRGEAFF. For the CDR3, the DNA is TGTGCCAGCAGTTATGTGGGAGCAACACGCGGGGAAGCTTTCTTT.